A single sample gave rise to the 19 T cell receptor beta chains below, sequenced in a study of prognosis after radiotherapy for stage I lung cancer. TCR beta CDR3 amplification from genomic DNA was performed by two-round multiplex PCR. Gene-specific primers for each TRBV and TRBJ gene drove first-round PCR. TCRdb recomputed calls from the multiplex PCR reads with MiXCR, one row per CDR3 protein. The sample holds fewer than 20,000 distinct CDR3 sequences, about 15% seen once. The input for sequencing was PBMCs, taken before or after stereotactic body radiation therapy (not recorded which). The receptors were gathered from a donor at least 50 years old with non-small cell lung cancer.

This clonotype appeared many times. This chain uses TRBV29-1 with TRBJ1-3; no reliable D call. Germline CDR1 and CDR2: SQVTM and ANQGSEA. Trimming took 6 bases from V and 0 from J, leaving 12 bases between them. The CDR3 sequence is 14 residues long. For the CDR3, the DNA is TGCAGCGTGTCCCGGACGGTCTCTGGAAACACCATATATTTT. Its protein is CSVSRTVSGNTIYF.

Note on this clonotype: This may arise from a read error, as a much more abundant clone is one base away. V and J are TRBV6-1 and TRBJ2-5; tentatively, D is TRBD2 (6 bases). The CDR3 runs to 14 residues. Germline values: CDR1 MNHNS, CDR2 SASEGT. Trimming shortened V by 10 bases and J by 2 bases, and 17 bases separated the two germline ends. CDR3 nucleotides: TGTGCCAACAGGCCAACGGGACTTCAAGAGACCCAGTACTTC. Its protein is CANRPTGLQETQYF.

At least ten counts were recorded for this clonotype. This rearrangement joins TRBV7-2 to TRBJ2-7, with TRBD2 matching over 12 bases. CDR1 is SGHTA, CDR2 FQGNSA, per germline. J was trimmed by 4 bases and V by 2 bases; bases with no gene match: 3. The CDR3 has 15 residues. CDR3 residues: CASSLSSGGGYEQYV. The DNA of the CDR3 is TGTGCCAGCAGCTTATCTAGCGGGGGGGGGTACGAGCAGTACGTC.

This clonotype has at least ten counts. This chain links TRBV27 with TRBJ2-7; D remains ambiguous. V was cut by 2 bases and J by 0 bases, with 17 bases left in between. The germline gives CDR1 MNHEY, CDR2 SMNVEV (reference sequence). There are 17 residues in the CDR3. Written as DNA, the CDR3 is TGTGCCAGCAGTTTAAAACGGCCGGTATCAAGCTCCTACGAGCAGTACTTC. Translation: CASSLKRPVSSSYEQYF.

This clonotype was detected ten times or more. Here the CDR3 DNA reads TGTGCCAGCAAACCACAGGGGGGAGCAACTAATGAAAAACTGTTTTTT. Amino acid sequence: CASKPQGGATNEKLFF. The gene calls are TRBV6-1 and TRBJ1-4; 8 bases align to TRBD1. The CDR3 covers 16 residues. Germline CDR1 MNHNS, CDR2 SASEGT. The V and J ends lost 7 bases and 0 bases, in that order; junction bases with no gene match: 7.

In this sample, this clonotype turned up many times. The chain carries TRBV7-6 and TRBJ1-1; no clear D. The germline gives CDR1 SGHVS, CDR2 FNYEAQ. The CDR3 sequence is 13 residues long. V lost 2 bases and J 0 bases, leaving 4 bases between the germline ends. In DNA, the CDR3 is TGTGCCAGCAGCTTACAGTTGAACACTGAAGCTTTCTTT. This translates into CASSLQLNTEAFF.

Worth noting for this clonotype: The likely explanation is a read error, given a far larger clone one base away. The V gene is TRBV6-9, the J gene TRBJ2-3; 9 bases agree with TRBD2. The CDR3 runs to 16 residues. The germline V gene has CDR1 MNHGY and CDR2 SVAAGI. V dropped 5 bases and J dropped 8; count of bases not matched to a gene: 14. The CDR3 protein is CASSDGVGGGAVTQYF. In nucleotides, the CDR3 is TGTGCCAGCAGTGACGGGGTCGGCGGGGGGGCGGTTACGCAGTATTTT.

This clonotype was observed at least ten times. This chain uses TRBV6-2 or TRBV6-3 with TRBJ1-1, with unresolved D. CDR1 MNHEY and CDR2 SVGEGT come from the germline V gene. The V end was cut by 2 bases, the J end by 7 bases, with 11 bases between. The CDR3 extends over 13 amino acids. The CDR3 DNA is TGTGCCAGCAGTTACGGCGAACAAGTTGAAGCTTTCTTT. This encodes CASSYGEQVEAFF.

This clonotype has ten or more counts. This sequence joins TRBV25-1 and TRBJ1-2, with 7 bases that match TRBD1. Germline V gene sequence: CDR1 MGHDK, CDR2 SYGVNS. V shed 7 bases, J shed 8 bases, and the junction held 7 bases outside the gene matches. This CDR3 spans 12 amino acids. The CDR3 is CASTLTGRGYTF. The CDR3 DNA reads TGTGCCAGCACCCTGACAGGGCGCGGCTACACCTTC.

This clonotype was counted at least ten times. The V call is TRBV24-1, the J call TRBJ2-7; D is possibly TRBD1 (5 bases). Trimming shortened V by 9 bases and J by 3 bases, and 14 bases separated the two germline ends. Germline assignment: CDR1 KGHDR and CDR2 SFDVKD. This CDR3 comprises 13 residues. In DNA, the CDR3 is TGTGCCACCTTGGGGCGGAGAGACTACGAGCAGTACTTC. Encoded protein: CATLGRRDYEQYF.

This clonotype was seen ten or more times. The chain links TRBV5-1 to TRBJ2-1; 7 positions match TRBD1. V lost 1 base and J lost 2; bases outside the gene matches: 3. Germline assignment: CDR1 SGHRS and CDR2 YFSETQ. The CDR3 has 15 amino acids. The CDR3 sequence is CASSLLGQPYNEQFF. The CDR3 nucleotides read TGCGCCAGCAGCTTGTTGGGACAGCCCTACAATGAGCAGTTCTTC.

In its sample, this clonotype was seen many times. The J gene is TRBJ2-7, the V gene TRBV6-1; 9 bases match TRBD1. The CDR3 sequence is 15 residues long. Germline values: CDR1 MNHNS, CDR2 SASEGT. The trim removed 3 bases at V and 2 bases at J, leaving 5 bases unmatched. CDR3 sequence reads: CASSEQTGGTYEQYF. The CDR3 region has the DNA TGTGCCAGCAGTGAGCAGACAGGGGGAACCTACGAGCAGTACTTC.

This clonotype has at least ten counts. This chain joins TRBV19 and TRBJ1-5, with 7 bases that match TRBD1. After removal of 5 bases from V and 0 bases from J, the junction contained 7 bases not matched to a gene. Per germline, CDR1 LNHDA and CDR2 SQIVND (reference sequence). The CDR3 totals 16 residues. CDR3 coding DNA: TGTGCCAGTAGTTTTACAGGGGACTATAGCAATCAGCCCCAGCATTTT. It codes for CASSFTGDYSNQPQHF.

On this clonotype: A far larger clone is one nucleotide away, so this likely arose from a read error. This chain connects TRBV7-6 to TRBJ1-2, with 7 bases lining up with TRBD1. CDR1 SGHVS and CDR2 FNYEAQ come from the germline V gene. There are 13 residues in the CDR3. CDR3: CASSLGDRREPDF. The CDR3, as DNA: TGTGCCAGCAGCTTAGGGGACAGAAGGGAACCCGACTTC.

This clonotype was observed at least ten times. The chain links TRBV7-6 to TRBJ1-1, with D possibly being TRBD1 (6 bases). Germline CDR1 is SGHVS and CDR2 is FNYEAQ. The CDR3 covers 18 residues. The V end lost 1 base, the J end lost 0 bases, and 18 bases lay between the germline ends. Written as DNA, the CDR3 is TGTGCCAGCAGCTTAGTAGGAGGAGGGGGGGCCATGAACACTGAAGCTTTCTTT. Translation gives CASSLVGGGGAMNTEAFF.

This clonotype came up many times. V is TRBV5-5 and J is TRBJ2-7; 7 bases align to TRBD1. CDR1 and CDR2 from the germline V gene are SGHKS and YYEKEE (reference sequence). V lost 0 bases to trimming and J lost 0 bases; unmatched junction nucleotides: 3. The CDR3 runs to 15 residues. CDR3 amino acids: CASSLDPGGSYEQYF. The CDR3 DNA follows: TGTGCCAGCAGCTTGGATCCAGGGGGCTCCTACGAGCAGTACTTC.

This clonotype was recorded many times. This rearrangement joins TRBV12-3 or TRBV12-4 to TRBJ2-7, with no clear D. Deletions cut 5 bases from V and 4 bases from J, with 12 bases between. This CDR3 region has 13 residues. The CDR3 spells CASSPSFRYEQYF. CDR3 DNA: TGTGCCAGCAGTCCCAGTTTCAGGTACGAGCAGTACTTC.

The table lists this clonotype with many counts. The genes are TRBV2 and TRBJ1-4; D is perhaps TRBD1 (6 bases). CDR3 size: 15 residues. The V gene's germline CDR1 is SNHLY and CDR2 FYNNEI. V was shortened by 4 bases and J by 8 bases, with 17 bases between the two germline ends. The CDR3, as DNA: TGTGCCAGCAGTGGCCCAGGGGTGCGTTGGGAAAAACTGTTTTTT. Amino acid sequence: CASSGPGVRWEKLFF.

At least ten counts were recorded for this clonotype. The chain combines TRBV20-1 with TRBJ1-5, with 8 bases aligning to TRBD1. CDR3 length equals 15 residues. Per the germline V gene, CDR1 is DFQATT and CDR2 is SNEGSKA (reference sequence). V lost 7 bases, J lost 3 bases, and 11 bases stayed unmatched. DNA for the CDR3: TGCAGTGTTCAAACAGGGGGTGGGAACAATCAGCCCCAGCATTTT. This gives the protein CSVQTGGGNNQPQHF.